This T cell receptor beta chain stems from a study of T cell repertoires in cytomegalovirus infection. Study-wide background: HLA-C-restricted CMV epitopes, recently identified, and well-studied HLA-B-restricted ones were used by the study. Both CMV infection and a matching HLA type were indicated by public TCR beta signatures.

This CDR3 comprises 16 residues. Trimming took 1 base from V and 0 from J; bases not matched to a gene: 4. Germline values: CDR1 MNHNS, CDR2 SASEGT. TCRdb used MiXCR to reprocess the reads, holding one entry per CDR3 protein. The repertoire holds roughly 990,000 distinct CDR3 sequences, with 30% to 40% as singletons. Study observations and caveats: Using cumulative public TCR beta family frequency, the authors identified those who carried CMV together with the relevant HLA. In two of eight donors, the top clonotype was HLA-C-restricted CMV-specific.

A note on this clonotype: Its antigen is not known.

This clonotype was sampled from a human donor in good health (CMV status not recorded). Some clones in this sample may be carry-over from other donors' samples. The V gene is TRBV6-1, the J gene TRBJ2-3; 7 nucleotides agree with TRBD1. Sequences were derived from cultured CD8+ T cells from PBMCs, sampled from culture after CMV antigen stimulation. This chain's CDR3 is CASSEERGPSTDTQYF. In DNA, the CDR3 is TGTGCCAGCAGTGAAGAAAGGGGGCCGAGCACAGATACGCAGTATTTT.